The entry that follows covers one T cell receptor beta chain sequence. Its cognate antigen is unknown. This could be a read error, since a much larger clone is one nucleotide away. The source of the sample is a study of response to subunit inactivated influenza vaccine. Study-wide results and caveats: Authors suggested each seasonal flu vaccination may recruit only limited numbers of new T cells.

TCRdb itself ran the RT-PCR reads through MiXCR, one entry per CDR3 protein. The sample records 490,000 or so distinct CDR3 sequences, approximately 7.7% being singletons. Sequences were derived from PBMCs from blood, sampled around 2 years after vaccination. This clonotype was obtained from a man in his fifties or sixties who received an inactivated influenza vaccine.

For the CDR3, the DNA is TGCAGCATTGACCCCCGGGGACAGGGGACCGAGCAGTACTTC. The encoded protein is CSIDPRGQGTEQYF. The chain carries TRBV29-1 and TRBJ2-7; the match to TRBD1 covers 10 bases. The V gene's germline CDR1 is SQVTM and CDR2 ANQGSEA. This CDR3 has 14 amino acids.